The clone carrying this T cell receptor beta chain showed up just once. The data stem from a study of radiotherapy plus CTLA-4 blockade in lung cancer. The data were produced by immunoSEQ multiplex PCR, yet TCRdb's version contains in-frame clones alone and is incomplete. The sample lists some 60,000 clones; around 79% were seen once. This receptor was taken from a human donor with non-small cell lung cancer who had a complete response to radiotherapy plus ipilimumab. Sample: peripheral blood, taken from a patient treated with radiotherapy plus ipilimumab.

The CDR3 is CASSQRGLTEQETQYF. The CDR3 DNA sequence: TGTGCCAGCAGCCAACGGGGACTAACCGAGCAAGAGACCCAGTACTTC. The chain carries TRBV14 and TRBJ2-5; 7 nucleotides line up with TRBD2. V dropped 2 bases and J dropped 2; count of bases not matched to a gene: 8. The germline V gene encodes CDR1 SGHDN and CDR2 FVKESK. The CDR3 is 16 residues long.